The clone carrying this T cell receptor beta chain was counted between two and nine times. Its matching antigen is unknown. This sample is drawn from a study of CD8 T cells in ankylosing spondylitis. V lost 5 bases, J lost 4 bases, and 10 bases lay in between. Per the germline V gene, CDR1 is SGHTS and CDR2 is YDEGEE. CDR3 length: 14 residues. The study, taken as a whole, reports: Clones linked to the disease showed a CD8+ phenotype. They occurred at relatively low frequencies in peripheral blood. Seven to nine highly homologous variants made up a TCR beta motif, and this motif appeared characteristic of ankylosing spondylitis blood. Clones linked to disease were reported to show significant enrichment in matched ankylosing spondylitis synovial fluid.

One entry per CDR3 protein, called by TCRdb with MiXCR from the 5' RACE reads. The profile shows under 950,000 distinct CDR3 sequences, under 20% of them singletons. This rearrangement joins TRBV5-8 to TRBJ1-6; no firm D call. The TCR was taken from a male donor with ankylosing spondylitis. Sequenced material: blood, either unsorted or a sorted T cell fraction (not recorded which). The CDR3: CASRQKTYNSPLHF. CDR3 sequence (DNA): TGTGCCAGCAGACAGAAAACATATAATTCACCCCTCCACTTT.